This T cell receptor beta chain was retrieved from a study of blood T cell repertoires in COVID-19. At the level of the study: Samples of COVID-19 (acute and convalescent) were obtained from the United States, Italy and Spain. Nucleic acid was either cDNA or gDNA, and it came from T cells, B-cell-depleted T cells, or PBMCs.

The CDR3 contains 14 residues. Trimming removed 11 bases at V and 0 bases at J, with 16 bases between. Germline loops: CDR1 ENHRY, CDR2 SYGVKD. This clone was detected once. Profiling relied on immunoSEQ multiplex PCR, and the TCRdb table lists in-frame clones only, not all of them. The repertoire holds hundreds of thousands of clones, with roughly 90% as singletons. The genes are TRBV10-3 and TRBJ1-1; D might be TRBD1 (5 bases). The source of this sequence is a woman aged 30 to 39 with active or convalescent COVID-19. Sequencing used peripheral blood. This CDR3 is CARAPGGVNTEAFF. In DNA form, the CDR3 reads TGTGCCCGTGCACCGGGAGGGGTGAACACTGAAGCTTTCTTT.